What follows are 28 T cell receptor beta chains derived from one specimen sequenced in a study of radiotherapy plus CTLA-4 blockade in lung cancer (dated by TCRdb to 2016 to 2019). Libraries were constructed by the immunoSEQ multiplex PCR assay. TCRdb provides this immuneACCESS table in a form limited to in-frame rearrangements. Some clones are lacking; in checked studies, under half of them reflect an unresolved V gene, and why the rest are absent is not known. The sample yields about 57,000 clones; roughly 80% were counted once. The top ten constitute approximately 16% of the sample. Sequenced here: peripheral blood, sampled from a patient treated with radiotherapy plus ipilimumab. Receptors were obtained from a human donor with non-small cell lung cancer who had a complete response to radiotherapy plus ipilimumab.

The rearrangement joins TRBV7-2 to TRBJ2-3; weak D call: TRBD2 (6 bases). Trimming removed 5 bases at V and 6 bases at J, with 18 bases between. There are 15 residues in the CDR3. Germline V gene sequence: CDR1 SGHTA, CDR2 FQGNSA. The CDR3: CASSPAGQSIDTQYF. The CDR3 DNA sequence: TGTGCCAGCAGCCCCGCGGGGCAGAGCATCGATACGCAGTATTTT.

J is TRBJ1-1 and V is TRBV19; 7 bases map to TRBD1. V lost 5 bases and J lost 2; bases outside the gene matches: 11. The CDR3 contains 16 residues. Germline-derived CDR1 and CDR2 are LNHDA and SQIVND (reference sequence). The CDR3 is CASSSRGTDLNTEAFF. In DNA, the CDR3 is TGTGCCAGTAGTTCCCGAGGGACAGACCTAAACACTGAAGCTTTCTTT. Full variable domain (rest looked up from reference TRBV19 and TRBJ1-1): DGGITQSPKYLFRKEGQNVTLSCEQNLNHDAMYWYRQDPGQGLRLIYYSQIVNDFQKGDIAEGYSVSREKKESFPLTVTSAQKNPTAFYLCASSSRGTDLNTEAFFGQGTRLTVV.

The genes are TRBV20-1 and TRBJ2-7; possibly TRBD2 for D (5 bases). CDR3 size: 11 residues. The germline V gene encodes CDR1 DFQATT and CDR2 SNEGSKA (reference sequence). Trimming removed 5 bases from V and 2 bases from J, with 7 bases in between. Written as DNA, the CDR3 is TGCAGTGCTGCAGCGGCCTACGAGCAGTACTTC. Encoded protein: CSAAAAYEQYF.

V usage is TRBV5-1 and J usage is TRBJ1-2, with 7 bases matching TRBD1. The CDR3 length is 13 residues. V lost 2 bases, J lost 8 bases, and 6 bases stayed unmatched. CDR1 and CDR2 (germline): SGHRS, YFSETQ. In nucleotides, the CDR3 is TGCGCCAGCAGCTTAGACAGGGTCGAAGGCTACACCTTC. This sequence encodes CASSLDRVEGYTF.

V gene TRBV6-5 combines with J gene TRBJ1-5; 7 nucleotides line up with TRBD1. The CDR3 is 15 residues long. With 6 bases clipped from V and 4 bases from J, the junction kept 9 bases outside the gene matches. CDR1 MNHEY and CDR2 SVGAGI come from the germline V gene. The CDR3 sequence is CASSISGTANQPQHF. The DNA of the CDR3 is TGTGCCAGCAGCATATCCGGGACAGCAAATCAGCCCCAGCATTTT.

The DNA for the CDR3 is TGTGCCAGCAGTGAAGGGGACAACTCCTACGAGCAGTACTTC. Its translation is CASSEGDNSYEQYF. The rearrangement uses TRBV2 and TRBJ2-7, with D tentatively TRBD1 (6 bases). V dropped 1 base and J dropped 0 bases, with 7 bases sitting between them. Germline loops: CDR1 SNHLY, CDR2 FYNNEI. This CDR3 has 14 amino acids.

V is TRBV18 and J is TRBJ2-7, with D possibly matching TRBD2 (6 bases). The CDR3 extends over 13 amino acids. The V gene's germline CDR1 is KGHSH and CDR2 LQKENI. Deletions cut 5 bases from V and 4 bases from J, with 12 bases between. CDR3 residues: CASSTGSSYEQYV. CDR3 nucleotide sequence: TGTGCCAGCTCAACCGGGAGTAGTTACGAGCAGTACGTC.

This CDR3 reads CASSLVPGTSVADTQYF. CDR3 DNA: TGTGCCAGCAGCTTAGTACCCGGGACTAGCGTCGCAGATACGCAGTATTTT. The rearrangement uses TRBV11-2 and TRBJ2-3; 10 bases fit TRBD2. Trimming removed 1 base from V and 4 bases from J; junction bases left unmatched: 8. The CDR3 is made up of 17 amino acids. Germline CDR1 is SGHAT and CDR2 is FQNNGV.

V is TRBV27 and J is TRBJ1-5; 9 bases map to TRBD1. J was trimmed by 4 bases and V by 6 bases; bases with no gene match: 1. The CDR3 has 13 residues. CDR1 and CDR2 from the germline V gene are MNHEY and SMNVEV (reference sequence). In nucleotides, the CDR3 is TGTGCCAGCAGGGGGACAGGGAATCAGCCCCAGCATTTT. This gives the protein CASRGTGNQPQHF.

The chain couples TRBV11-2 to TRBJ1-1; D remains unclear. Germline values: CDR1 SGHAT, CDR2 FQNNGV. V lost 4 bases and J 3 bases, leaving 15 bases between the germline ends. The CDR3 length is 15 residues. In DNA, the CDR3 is TGTGCCAGCAGCTCGTTGAAGGGAGGGTACACTGAAGCTTTCTTT. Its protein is CASSSLKGGYTEAFF.

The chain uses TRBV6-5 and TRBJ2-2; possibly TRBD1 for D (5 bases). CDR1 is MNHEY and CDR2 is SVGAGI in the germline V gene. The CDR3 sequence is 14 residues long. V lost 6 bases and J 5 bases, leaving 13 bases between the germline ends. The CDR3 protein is CASRELQETGELFF. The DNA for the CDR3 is TGTGCCAGCAGGGAGTTACAGGAAACCGGGGAGCTGTTTTTT.

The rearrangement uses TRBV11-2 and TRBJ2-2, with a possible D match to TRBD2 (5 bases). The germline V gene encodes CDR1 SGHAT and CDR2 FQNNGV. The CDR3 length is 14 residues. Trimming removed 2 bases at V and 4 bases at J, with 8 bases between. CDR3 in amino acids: CASSLFEGTGELFF. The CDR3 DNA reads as TGTGCCAGCAGCTTATTTGAGGGCACCGGGGAGCTGTTTTTT.

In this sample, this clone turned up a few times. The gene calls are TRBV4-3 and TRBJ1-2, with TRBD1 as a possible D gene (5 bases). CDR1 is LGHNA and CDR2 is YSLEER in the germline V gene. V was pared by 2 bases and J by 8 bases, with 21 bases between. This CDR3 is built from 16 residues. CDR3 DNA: TGCGCCAGCAGCCAAAATACGGCCAGGGAATTCGAGGGCTACACCTTC. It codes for CASSQNTAREFEGYTF.

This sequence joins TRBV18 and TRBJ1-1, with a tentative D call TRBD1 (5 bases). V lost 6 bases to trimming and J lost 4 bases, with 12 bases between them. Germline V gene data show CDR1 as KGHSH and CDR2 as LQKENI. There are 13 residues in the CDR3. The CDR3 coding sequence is TGTGCCAGCTCCCCCGGCAGGGCCACTGAAGCTTTCTTT. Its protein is CASSPGRATEAFF.

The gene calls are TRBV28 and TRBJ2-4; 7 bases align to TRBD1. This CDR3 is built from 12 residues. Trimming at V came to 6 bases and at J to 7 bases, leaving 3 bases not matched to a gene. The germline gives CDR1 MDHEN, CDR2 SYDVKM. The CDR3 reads CASRTGPNIQYF. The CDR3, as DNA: TGTGCCAGCAGGACAGGGCCTAACATTCAGTACTTC.

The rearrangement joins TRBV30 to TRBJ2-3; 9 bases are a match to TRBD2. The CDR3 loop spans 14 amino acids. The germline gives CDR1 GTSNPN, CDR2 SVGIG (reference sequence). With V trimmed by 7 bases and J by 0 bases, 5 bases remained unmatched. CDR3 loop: CASNLAGSTDTQYF. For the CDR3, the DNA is TGTGCCTCCAATCTAGCGGGAAGCACAGATACGCAGTATTTT.

The CDR3 DNA follows: TGTGCCAGCTCACGGGGCAATGGGGCCAACGTCCTGACTTTC. This encodes CASSRGNGANVLTF. The chain joins TRBV18 to TRBJ2-6; D might be TRBD1 (5 bases). Per germline, CDR1 KGHSH and CDR2 LQKENI. Trimming left V 4 bases short and J 3 bases short, with 7 bases between. The CDR3 is 14 residues long.

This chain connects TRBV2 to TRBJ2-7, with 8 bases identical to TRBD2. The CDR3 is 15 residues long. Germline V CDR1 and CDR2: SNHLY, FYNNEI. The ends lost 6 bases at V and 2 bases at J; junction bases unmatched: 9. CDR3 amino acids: CASSSGAGAPYEQYV. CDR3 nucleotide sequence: TGTGCCAGCAGCAGTGGAGCGGGAGCCCCCTACGAGCAGTACGTC.

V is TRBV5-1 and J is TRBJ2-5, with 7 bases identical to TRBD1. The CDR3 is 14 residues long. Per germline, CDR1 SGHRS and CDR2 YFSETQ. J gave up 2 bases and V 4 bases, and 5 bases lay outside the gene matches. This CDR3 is CASSAGTDQETQYF. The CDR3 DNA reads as TGCGCCAGCAGCGCCGGGACAGATCAAGAGACCCAGTACTTC.

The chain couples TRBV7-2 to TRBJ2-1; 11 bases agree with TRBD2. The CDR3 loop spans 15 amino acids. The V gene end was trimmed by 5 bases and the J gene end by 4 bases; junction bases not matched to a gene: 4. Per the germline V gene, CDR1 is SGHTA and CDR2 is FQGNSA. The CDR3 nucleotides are TGTGCCAGCAGCGATCGACTAGCGGGGTACAATGAGCAGTTCTTC. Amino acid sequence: CASSDRLAGYNEQFF.

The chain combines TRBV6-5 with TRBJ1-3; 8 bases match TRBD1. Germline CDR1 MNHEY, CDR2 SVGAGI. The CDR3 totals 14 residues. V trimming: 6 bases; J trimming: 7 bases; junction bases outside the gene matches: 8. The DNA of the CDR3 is TGTGCCAGCAGCTCGACAGGGGCGGGGAACACCATATATTTT. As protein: CASSSTGAGNTIYF.

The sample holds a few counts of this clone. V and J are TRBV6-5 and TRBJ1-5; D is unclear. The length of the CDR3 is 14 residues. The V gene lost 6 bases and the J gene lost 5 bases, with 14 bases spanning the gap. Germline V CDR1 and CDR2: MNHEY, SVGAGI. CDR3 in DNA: TGTGCCAGCAGGCCTAGGAGTGAGTATCAGCCCCAGCATTTT. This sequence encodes CASRPRSEYQPQHF.

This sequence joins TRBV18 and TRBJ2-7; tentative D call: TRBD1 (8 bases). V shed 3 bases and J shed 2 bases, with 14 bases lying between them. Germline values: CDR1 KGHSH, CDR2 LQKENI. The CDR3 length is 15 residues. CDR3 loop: CASSPEQGGTYEQYF. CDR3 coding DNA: TGTGCCAGCTCACCGGAACAGGGGGGGACCTACGAGCAGTACTTC.

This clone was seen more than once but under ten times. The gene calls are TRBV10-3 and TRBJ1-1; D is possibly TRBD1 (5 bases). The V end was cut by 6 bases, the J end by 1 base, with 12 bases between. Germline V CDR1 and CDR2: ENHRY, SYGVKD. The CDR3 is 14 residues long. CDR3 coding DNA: TGTGCCATCAGGGAGACAGCCTGGAACACTGAAGCTTTCTTT. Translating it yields CAIRETAWNTEAFF.

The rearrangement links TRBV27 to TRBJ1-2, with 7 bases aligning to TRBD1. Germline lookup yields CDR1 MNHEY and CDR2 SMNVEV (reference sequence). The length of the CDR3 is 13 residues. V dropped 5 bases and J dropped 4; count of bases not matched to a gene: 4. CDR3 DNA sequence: TGTGCCAGCAGTCGACAGGGAATCTATGGCTACACCTTC. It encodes CASSRQGIYGYTF.

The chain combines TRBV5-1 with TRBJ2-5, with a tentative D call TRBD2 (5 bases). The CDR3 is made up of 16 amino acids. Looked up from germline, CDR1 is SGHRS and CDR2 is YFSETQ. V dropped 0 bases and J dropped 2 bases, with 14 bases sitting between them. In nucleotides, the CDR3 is TGCGCCAGCAGCTTGGGGTCGTCCTCGGGGCAAGAGACCCAGTACTTC. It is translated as CASSLGSSSGQETQYF. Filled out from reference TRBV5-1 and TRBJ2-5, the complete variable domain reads KAGVTQTPRYLIKTRGQQVTLSCSPISGHRSVSWYQQTPGQGLQFLFEYFSETQRNKGNFPGRFSGRQFSNSRSEMNVSTLELGDSALYLCASSLGSSSGQETQYFGPGTRLLVL.

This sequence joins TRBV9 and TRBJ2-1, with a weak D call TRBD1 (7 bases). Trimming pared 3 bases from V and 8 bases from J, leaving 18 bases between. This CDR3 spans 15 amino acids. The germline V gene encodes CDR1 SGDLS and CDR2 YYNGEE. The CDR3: CASSGQGGTGDEQFF. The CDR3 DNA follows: TGTGCCAGCAGCGGACAGGGAGGAACTGGCGATGAGCAGTTCTTC.

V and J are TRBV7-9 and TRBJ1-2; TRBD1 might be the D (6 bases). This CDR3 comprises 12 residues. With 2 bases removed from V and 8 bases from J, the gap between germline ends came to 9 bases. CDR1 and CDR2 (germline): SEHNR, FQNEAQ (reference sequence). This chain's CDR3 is CASSLRDRGYTF. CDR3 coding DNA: TGTGCCAGCAGCTTAAGAGACAGGGGCTACACCTTC.